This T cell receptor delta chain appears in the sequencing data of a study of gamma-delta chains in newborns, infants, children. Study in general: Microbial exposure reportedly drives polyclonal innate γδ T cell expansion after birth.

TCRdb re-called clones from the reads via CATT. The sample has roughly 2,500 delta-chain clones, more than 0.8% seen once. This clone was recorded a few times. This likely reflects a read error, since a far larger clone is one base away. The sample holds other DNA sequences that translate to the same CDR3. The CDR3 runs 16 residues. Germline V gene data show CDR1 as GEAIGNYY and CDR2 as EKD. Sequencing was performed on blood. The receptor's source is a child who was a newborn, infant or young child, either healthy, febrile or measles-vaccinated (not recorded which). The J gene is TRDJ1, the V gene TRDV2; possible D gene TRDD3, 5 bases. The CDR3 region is CACDAMGTPYTDKLIF. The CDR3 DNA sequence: TGTGCCTGTGACGCGATGGGGACCCCTTACACCGATAAGCTCATCTTT.